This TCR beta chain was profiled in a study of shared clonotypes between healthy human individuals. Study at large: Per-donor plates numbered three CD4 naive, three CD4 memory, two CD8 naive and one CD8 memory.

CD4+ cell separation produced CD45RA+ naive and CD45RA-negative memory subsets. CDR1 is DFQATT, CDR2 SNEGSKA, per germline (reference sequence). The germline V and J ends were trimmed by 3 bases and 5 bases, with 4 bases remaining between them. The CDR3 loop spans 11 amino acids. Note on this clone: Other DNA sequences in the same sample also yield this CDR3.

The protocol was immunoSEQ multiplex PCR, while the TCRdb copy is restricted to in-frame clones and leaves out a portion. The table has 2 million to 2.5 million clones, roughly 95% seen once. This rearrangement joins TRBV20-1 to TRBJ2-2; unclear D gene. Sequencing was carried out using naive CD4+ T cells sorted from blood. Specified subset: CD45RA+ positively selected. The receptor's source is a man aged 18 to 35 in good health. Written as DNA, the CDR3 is TGCAGTGCTAGCGGAACCGGGGAGCTGTTTTTT. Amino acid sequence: CSASGTGELFF.